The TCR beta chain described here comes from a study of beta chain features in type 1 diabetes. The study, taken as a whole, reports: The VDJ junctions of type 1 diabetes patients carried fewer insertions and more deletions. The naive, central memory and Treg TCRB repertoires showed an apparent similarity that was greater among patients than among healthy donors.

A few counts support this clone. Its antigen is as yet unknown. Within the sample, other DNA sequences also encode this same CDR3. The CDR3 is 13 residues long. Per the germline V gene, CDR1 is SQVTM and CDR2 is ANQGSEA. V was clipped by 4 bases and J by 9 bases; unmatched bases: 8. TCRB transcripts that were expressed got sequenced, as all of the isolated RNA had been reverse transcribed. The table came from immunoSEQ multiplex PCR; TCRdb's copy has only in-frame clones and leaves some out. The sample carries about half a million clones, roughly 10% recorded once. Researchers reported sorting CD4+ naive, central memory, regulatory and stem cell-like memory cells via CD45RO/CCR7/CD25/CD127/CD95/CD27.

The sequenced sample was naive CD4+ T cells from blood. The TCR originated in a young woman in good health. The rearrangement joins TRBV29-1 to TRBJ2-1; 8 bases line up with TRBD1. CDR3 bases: TGCAGCGTTGCCGGGCAGGGGGCTATTGAGCAGTTCTTC. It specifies CSVAGQGAIEQFF.